The source of this T cell receptor beta chain is a study of cytomegalovirus exposure and HLA in healthy donors. Overall study: An early data release held around 80 million unique TCRs from HLA-typed donors.

Study-wide results and caveats: In a later analysis, most CMV-associated TCR beta chains appeared HLA-restricted. Reports state that TCR beta sequences accurately predicted most subjects' HLA-A and HLA-B alleles. In a later analysis, DRB1 alleles had the most associated TCRs; HLA-C alleles the fewest.

A remark on this clone: Its antigen remains unidentified.

Vbeta (60) and Jbeta (13) primers were used in the PCR. Assay: immunoSEQ multiplex PCR; the TCRdb copy retains only in-frame clones and omits some. The table has roughly 240,000 clones, 70% to 90% seen once. V trimming: 8 bases; J trimming: 3 bases; junction bases outside the gene matches: 9. The CDR3 is 14 residues long. Per the germline V gene, CDR1 is KGHSH and CDR2 is LQKENI. Sequencing was carried out using PBMCs. The V gene is TRBV18, the J gene TRBJ2-7; 8 bases are a match to TRBD1. The sequence came from a girl aged 2-10 years in good health and CMV-seronegative. CDR3 loop: CASTGQGNFYEQYF. DNA of the CDR3: TGTGCCAGCACCGGACAGGGAAACTTCTACGAGCAGTACTTC.